This TCR beta chain is from a study of blood T cell repertoires in COVID-19. Study overall: Material from acute and convalescent COVID-19 was sourced from the United States, Italy and Spain. Sample material is recorded as cDNA or gDNA derived from T cells, B-cell-depleted T cells, or PBMCs.

In the authors' workflow: Nucleated cell number was recorded as an estimate derived from reference gene primer amplification. Here immunoSEQ multiplex PCR was the method, and the copy in TCRdb shows in-frame clones only, minus some. V and J calls and clone size are as listed in that table; D and trimming were resolved from the DNA. The sample contains around 310,000 clones, roughly 90% of which appear only once. The V end was cut by 10 bases, the J end by 9 bases, with 25 bases between. Germline CDR1 and CDR2: ENHRY and SYGVKD. CDR3 size: 15 residues. The sample consisted of peripheral blood. The J gene is TRBJ2-1, the V gene TRBV10-3; no clear D. The TCR was taken from a woman between 50 and 59 years old with active or convalescent COVID-19. The CDR3 region has the DNA TGTGCCACTACCCGCAGAAGCGACCCCCCCAGTGAGCAGTTCTTC. Amino acids: CATTRRSDPPSEQFF.